These 11 T cell receptor beta chains came from one sample sequenced in a study of T cell responses to AZD1222 COVID-19 vaccine. Clones were sequenced by immunoSEQ multiplex PCR, and TCRdb holds only the in-frame ones, with some missing. Among 150,000 or so clones listed, roughly 91% were seen once. Sequencing was performed on peripheral blood, taken on day 0 of AZD1222 vaccination. The receptors derive from an adult in good health.

The chain links TRBV27 to TRBJ2-1, with TRBD2 identical over 12 bases. The CDR3 extends over 15 amino acids. Unmatched junction bases numbered 4, after V lost 4 bases and J lost 6 bases. From germline, CDR1 is MNHEY and CDR2 SMNVEV (reference sequence). The CDR3 here is CASSSRLAGVNEQFF. The CDR3 coding sequence is TGTGCCAGCAGTTCCAGACTAGCGGGAGTCAATGAGCAGTTCTTC.

This clone appeared a single time. This sequence joins TRBV5-1 and TRBJ1-3; D is unclear. The CDR3 loop spans 13 amino acids. Trimming left V 0 bases short and J 7 bases short, with 8 bases between. The V gene's germline CDR1 is SGHRS and CDR2 YFSETQ. CDR3 nucleotides: TGCGCCAGCAGCTTGGAAGGCGGGAACACCATATATTTT. This translates into CASSLEGGNTIYF.

Here the CDR3 DNA reads TGTGCCAGCAGTTCCCCCCAGGAAGCTTTCTTT. Translation: CASSSPQEAFF. V gene TRBV6-5 combines with J gene TRBJ1-1; D unclear. The CDR3 is 11 residues long. Between the trimmed V and J ends, which lost 4 bases and 8 bases, there was a span of 8 bases. Germline V gene lookup returns CDR1 MNHEY and CDR2 SVGAGI.

V gene TRBV12-3 or TRBV12-4 combines with J gene TRBJ2-7; D gene uncertain. V was trimmed by 2 bases and J by 5 bases, leaving 10 bases between them. The CDR3 length is 13 residues. The CDR3 region has the DNA TGTGCCAGCAGTTTATCCACCCAGAACGAGCAGTACTTC. Translation gives CASSLSTQNEQYF.

V usage is TRBV7-9 and J usage is TRBJ2-7; 9 positions agree with TRBD1. Germline V gene data show CDR1 as SEHNR and CDR2 as FQNEAQ (reference sequence). The CDR3 loop spans 15 amino acids. The J segment lost 5 bases and the V segment lost 4 bases, leaving 9 bases of the junction unmatched. The CDR3 DNA reads as TGTGCCAGCAGCTCAGACGGGACAGGGTTCCACGAGCAGTACTTC. Its protein product is CASSSDGTGFHEQYF. Full variable domain (rest looked up from reference TRBV7-9 and TRBJ2-7): DTGVSQNPRHKITKRGQNVTFRCDPISEHNRLYWYRQTLGQGPEFLTYFQNEAQLEKSRLLSDRFSAERPKGSFSTLEIQRTEQGDSAMYLCASSSDGTGFHEQYFGPGTRLTVT.

The rearrangement links TRBV10-3 to TRBJ1-5; D possibly corresponds to TRBD1 (6 bases). CDR3 length: 15 residues. Germline CDR1 reads ENHRY; CDR2 reads SYGVKD. V was cut by 0 bases and J by 4 bases, with 10 bases left in between. This CDR3 is CAISESLQGNQPQHF. As DNA, the CDR3 is TGTGCCATCAGTGAGTCGTTACAGGGAAATCAGCCCCAGCATTTT.

This clone was recorded only once. The J gene is TRBJ1-1, the V gene TRBV30; maybe TRBD1 (6 bases). This CDR3 contains 14 residues. From germline, CDR1 is GTSNPN and CDR2 SVGIG (reference sequence). V lost 3 bases, J lost 6 bases, and 17 bases lay in between. CDR3 nucleotide sequence: TGTGCCTGGAGCCTTGGGGGGACATGGTCTGAAGCTTTCTTT. It codes for CAWSLGGTWSEAFF.

This chain joins TRBV27 and TRBJ1-5; D gene unclear. Trimming shortened V by 8 bases and J by 0 bases, and 11 bases separated the two germline ends. CDR3 length: 14 residues. Germline V gene lookup returns CDR1 MNHEY and CDR2 SMNVEV (reference sequence). For the CDR3, the DNA is TGTGCCAGCGCACGAGAATATAGCAATCAGCCCCAGCATTTT. Translation: CASAREYSNQPQHF.

This clone came up once. This chain links TRBV5-1 with TRBJ2-2, with 9 bases matching TRBD2. V was clipped by 4 bases and J by 5 bases; unmatched bases: 6. Germline CDR1 is SGHRS and CDR2 is YFSETQ. The CDR3 consists of 15 residues. CDR3 in amino acids: CASSGSGSSTGELFF. The CDR3 DNA is TGCGCCAGCAGCGGTAGCGGGAGTTCGACCGGGGAGCTGTTTTTT.

This chain uses TRBV5-1 with TRBJ1-1; no clear D gene. Germline CDR1 SGHRS, CDR2 YFSETQ. CDR3 length: 13 residues. V gave up 6 bases and J gave up 4 bases, with 13 bases separating them. The CDR3 region is CASTTNPGTEAFF. The CDR3, as DNA: TGCGCCAGCACCACAAATCCGGGCACTGAAGCTTTCTTT.

V and J are TRBV28 and TRBJ1-2; D remains unclear. Trimming took off 9 bases at V and 4 bases at J, with 9 bases between the two ends. Germline CDR1 reads MDHEN; CDR2 reads SYDVKM. The CDR3 has 11 amino acids. The DNA of the CDR3 is TGTGCCAGTGGACCCAGCTATGGCTACACCTTC. Protein product: CASGPSYGYTF.